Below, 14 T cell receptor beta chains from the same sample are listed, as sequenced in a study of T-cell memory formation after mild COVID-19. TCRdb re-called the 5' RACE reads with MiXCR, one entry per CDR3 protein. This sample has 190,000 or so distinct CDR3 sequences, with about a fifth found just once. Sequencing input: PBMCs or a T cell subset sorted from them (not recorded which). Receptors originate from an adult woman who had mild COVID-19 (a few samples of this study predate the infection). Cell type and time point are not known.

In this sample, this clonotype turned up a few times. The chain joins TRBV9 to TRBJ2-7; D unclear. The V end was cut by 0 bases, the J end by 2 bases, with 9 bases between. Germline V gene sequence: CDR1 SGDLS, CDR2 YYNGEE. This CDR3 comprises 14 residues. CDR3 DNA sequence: TGTGCCAGCAGCGTAGGAGATGTGCCCTACGAGCAGTACTTC. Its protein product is CASSVGDVPYEQYF.

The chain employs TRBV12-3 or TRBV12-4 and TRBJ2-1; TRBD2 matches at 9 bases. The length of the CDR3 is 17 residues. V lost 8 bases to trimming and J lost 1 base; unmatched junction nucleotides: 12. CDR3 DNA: TGTGCCAGCGGGCACTTCGCGGGGGGGCTTTCCTACAATGAGCAGTTCTTC. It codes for CASGHFAGGLSYNEQFF.

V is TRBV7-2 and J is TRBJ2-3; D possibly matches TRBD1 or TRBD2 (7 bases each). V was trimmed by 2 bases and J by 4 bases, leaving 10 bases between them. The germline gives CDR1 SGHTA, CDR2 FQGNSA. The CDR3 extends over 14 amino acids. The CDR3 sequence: CASSLQGGPDTQYF. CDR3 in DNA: TGTGCCAGCAGCTTACAGGGGGGGCCAGATACGCAGTATTTT.

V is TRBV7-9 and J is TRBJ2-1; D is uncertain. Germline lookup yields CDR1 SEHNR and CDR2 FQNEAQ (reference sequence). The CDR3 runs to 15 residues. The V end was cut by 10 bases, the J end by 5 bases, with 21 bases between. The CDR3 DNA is TGTGCCACTGAACCGTGGACCCAAGGGAACAATGAGCAGTTCTTC. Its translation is CATEPWTQGNNEQFF.

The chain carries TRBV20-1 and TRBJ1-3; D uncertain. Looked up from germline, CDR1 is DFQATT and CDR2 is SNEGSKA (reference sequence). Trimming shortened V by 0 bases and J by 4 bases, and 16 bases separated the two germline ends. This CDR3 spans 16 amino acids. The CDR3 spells CSARDLKGLEGNTIYF. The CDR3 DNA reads TGCAGTGCTAGAGATCTGAAGGGATTAGAGGGAAACACCATATATTTT.

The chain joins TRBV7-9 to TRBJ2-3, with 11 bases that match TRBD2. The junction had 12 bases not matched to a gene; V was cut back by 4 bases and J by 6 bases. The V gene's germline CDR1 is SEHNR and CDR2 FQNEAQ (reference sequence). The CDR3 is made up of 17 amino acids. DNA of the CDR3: TGTGCCAGCAGCTCCGCGACGTTAGCGGGAGGGCCGGATACGCAGTATTTT. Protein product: CASSSATLAGGPDTQYF.

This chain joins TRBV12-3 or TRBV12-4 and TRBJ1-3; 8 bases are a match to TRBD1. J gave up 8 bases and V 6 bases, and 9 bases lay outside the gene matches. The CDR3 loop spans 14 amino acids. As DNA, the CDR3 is TGTGCCAGCAGCATGACAGGGGAAACGGACACCATATATTTT. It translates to CASSMTGETDTIYF.

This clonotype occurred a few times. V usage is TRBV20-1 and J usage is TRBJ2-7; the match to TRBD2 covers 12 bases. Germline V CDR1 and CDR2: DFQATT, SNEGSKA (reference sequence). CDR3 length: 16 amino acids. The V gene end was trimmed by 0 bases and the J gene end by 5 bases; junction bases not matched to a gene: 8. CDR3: CSARDLQGLAGHEQYF. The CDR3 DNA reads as TGCAGTGCTAGAGATCTTCAGGGACTAGCGGGCCACGAGCAGTACTTC.

The CDR3 here is CASSSIPPTSGANIQYF. The CDR3 DNA reads as TGTGCCAGCAGTTCTATTCCCCCGACTAGCGGGGCTAACATTCAGTACTTC. The genes are TRBV12-3 or TRBV12-4 and TRBJ2-4, with 11 bases matching TRBD2. The CDR3 length is 17 residues. The V and J ends lost 4 bases and 7 bases, in that order; junction bases with no gene match: 12.

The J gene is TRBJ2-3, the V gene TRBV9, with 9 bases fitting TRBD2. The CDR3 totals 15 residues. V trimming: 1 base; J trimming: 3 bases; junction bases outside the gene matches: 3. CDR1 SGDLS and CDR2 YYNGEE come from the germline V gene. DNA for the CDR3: TGTGCCAGCAGCGTACTAGCGGGAATGACAGATACGCAGTATTTT. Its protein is CASSVLAGMTDTQYF.

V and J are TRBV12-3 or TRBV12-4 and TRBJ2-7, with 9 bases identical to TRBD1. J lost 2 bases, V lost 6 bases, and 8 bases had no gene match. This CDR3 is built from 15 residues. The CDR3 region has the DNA TGTGCCAGCAGCTTCGGACAGGGGTGGACCTACGAGCAGTACTTC. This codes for CASSFGQGWTYEQYF.

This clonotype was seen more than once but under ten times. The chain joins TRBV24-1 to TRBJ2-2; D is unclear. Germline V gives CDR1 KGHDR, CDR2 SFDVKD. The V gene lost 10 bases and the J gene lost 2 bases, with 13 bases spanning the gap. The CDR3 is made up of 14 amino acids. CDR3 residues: CATSVLGNTGELFF. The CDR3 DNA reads TGTGCCACATCGGTCCTGGGTAACACCGGGGAGCTGTTTTTT.

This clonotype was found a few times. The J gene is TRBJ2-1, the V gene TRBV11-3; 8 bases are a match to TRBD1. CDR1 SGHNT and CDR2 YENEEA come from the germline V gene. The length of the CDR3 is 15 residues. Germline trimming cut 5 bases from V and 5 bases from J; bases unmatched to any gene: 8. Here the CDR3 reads CASSLWTGTNNEQFF. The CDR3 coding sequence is TGTGCCAGCAGCCTTTGGACAGGGACCAACAATGAGCAGTTCTTC.

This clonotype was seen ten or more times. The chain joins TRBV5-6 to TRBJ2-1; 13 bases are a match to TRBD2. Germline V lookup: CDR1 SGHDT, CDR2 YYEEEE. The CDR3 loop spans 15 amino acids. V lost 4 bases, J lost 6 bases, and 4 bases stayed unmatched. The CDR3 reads CASSRGLAGPNEQFF. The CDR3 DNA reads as TGTGCCAGCAGCCGGGGACTAGCGGGGCCCAATGAGCAGTTCTTC.